The next 31 T cell receptor beta chains were all read from a single sample in a study of blood T cell repertoires in COVID-19 (dated by TCRdb to the early 2020s). Library generation was performed with the immunoSEQ multiplex PCR assay. TCRdb obtained this table from immuneACCESS and retained in-frame rearrangements with V and J assigned. These tables miss some clones; where compared with another copy, unresolved V genes account for less than half of the shortfall, and the remainder is unexplained. The sample table shows some 250,000 clones, and about 80% are seen once. Around 9.9% of the sample belongs to the ten largest clones. Sequenced sample: peripheral blood. The origin of the receptors is a woman of 80 years or more with acute or convalescent COVID-19.

V is TRBV4-1 and J is TRBJ1-3; 7 nucleotides line up with TRBD1. V lost 5 bases, J lost 3 bases, and 7 bases stayed unmatched. Germline CDR1 is MGHRA and CDR2 is YSYEKL. The CDR3 sequence is 15 residues long. The CDR3 is CASSSTGLNGNTIYF. For the CDR3, the DNA is TGCGCCAGCAGCTCGACAGGGTTAAATGGAAACACCATATATTTT.

CDR3 in DNA: TGTGCCATCAGTGGGAAACAGGGGGCAACTGGAAACACCATATATTTT. Encoded protein: CAISGKQGATGNTIYF. The rearrangement links TRBV10-3 to TRBJ1-3, with TRBD1 identical over 9 bases. The germline CDR1 and CDR2 sequences are ENHRY and SYGVKD. The V segment lost 4 bases and the J segment 2 bases; nucleotides outside the gene matches: 6. The CDR3 length is 16 residues.

The chain employs TRBV15 and TRBJ2-2; D is possibly TRBD2 (6 bases). CDR1 and CDR2 from the germline V gene are LNHNV and YYDKDF (reference sequence). The CDR3 spans 15 residues. The V and J ends lost 0 bases and 4 bases respectively, with 9 bases between them. The CDR3 here is CATSRDKRATGELFF. The DNA for the CDR3 is TGTGCCACCAGCAGAGATAAGCGGGCCACCGGGGAGCTGTTTTTT.

J is TRBJ2-7 and V is TRBV7-8; TRBD2 aligns across 9 bases. Losses at the gene ends were 5 bases for V and 2 bases for J; bases not matched to a gene: 10. Germline assignment: CDR1 SGHVS and CDR2 FQNEAQ. The CDR3 contains 16 residues. The CDR3 nucleotides are TGTGCCAGCAGCCGCCCCCGGGGCGGGGGGGCCTACGAGCAGTACTTC. It codes for CASSRPRGGGAYEQYF.

V and J are TRBV5-4 and TRBJ2-1; 14 bases agree with TRBD2. After removal of 0 bases from V and 9 bases from J, the junction contained 5 bases not matched to a gene. The CDR3 is 16 residues long. The germline CDR1 and CDR2 sequences are SGHNT and YYREEE (reference sequence). The CDR3 nucleotides are TGTGCCAGCAGCTTGGCGGGACTAGCGGGGGAGGGTGAGCAGTTCTTC. The encoded protein is CASSLAGLAGEGEQFF.

In its sample, this clone was seen a few times. The rearrangement uses TRBV14 and TRBJ1-3; 7 bases match TRBD1. The length of the CDR3 is 15 residues. Trimming removed 0 bases from V and 4 bases from J; junction bases left unmatched: 3. Germline values: CDR1 SGHDN, CDR2 FVKESK. The CDR3 region is CASSQDRGRGNTIYF. The CDR3 coding sequence is TGTGCCAGCAGCCAAGACAGGGGGAGAGGAAACACCATATATTTT.

The chain uses TRBV18 and TRBJ2-5; D is undetermined. The ends were cut back, 1 base at V and 3 bases at J, with 12 bases in the middle. CDR3 size: 15 residues. Per the germline V gene, CDR1 is KGHSH and CDR2 is LQKENI. Here the CDR3 reads CASSPLTSTKETQYF. The CDR3 coding sequence is TGTGCCAGCTCACCACTCACCAGTACTAAAGAGACCCAGTACTTC. The full variable domain, completed using reference TRBV18 and TRBJ2-5, is NAGVMQNPRHLVRRRGQEARLRCSPMKGHSHVYWYRQLPEEGLKFMVYLQKENIIDESGMPKERFSAEFPKEGPSILRIQQVVRGDSAAYFCASSPLTSTKETQYFGPGTRLLVL.

The chain uses TRBV9 and TRBJ2-7; D possibly corresponds to TRBD2 (6 bases). CDR1 and CDR2 (germline): SGDLS, YYNGEE. This CDR3 spans 16 amino acids. Trimming stripped 0 bases from V and 0 bases from J, with 13 bases between. The CDR3, as DNA: TGTGCCAGCAGCGTAGCTTCACAGACTAGCTCCTACGAGCAGTACTTC. The encoded protein is CASSVASQTSSYEQYF.

The chain uses TRBV3-1 (or the pseudogene TRBV3-2) and TRBJ2-2, with 9 positions matching TRBD2. There are 21 residues in the CDR3. Germline assignment: CDR1 LGHDT and CDR2 YNNKEL (reference sequence). V gave up 4 bases and J gave up 1 base; unmatched junction bases: 19. CDR3 in amino acids: CASSRGTSHGGSGRNTGELFF. CDR3 DNA: TGTGCCAGCAGCCGAGGGACATCCCACGGAGGTAGCGGGAGGAACACCGGGGAGCTGTTTTTT.

This rearrangement joins TRBV5-1 to TRBJ2-2, with D unresolved. The CDR3 loop spans 15 amino acids. Trimming shortened V by 0 bases and J by 0 bases, and 6 bases separated the two germline ends. Germline CDR1 SGHRS, CDR2 YFSETQ. The CDR3 DNA reads as TGCGCCAGCAGCTTGGCCAGATCGAACACCGGGGAGCTGTTTTTT. It encodes CASSLARSNTGELFF.

This clone has just one count. The chain links TRBV5-1 to TRBJ2-7; 9 positions agree with TRBD1. V dropped 4 bases and J dropped 5; count of bases not matched to a gene: 7. The length of the CDR3 is 14 residues. CDR1 is SGHRS and CDR2 is YFSETQ in the germline V gene. As DNA, the CDR3 is TGCGCCAGCAGCCCTGGGACAGGGATGGACGAGCAGTACTTC. Its protein product is CASSPGTGMDEQYF.

This clone has only a few counts. The V gene is TRBV19, the J gene TRBJ2-2, with D perhaps matching TRBD1 (6 bases). The CDR3 consists of 14 residues. In germline, CDR1 is LNHDA, CDR2 SQIVND (reference sequence). Trimming took off 6 bases at V and 3 bases at J, with 11 bases between the two ends. CDR3 nucleotide sequence: TGTGCCAGTAGCAGGGGTAAGGACACCGGGGAGCTGTTTTTT. Translated, it gives CASSRGKDTGELFF.

The chain recombines TRBV5-4 with TRBJ1-1; TRBD1 matches at 9 bases. V was clipped by 4 bases and J by 7 bases; unmatched bases: 11. CDR1 and CDR2 (germline): SGHNT, YYREEE (reference sequence). CDR3 length: 15 amino acids. CDR3 region: CASSPTRDRVREAFF. For the CDR3, the DNA is TGTGCCAGCAGCCCAACACGGGACAGGGTACGTGAAGCTTTCTTT.

The chain is built from TRBV2 and TRBJ2-5; unclear D gene. This CDR3 comprises 14 residues. From germline, CDR1 is SNHLY and CDR2 FYNNEI. The V end was cut by 5 bases, the J end by 0 bases, with 10 bases between. This CDR3 reads CASSPMVYQETQYF. The CDR3 DNA reads as TGTGCCAGCAGTCCTATGGTCTACCAAGAGACCCAGTACTTC.

Concerning this clone itself: The junction departs from germline at one end; a sequencing error may be responsible. This chain connects TRBV7-7 to TRBJ2-5; the match to TRBD1 covers 8 bases. In germline, CDR1 is SSHAT, CDR2 FNYEAQ (reference sequence). The CDR3 is 15 amino acids. CDR3 nucleotide sequence: TGTGCTAGCAGTACCGGGACAGGCGGGCAAGAGACCCAGTACTTC. It specifies CASSTGTGGQETQYF.

This chain's CDR3 is CASSPRRGWETQYF. In nucleotides, the CDR3 is TGTGCCAGCTCACCCAGGAGGGGTTGGGAGACCCAGTACTTC. The chain joins TRBV18 to TRBJ2-5; D perhaps matches TRBD2 (6 bases). The germline V gene has CDR1 KGHSH and CDR2 LQKENI. V lost 3 bases, J lost 5 bases, and 13 bases lay in between. The CDR3 has 14 residues. The full variable domain, rest sourced from reference TRBV18 and TRBJ2-5, is NAGVMQNPRHLVRRRGQEARLRCSPMKGHSHVYWYRQLPEEGLKFMVYLQKENIIDESGMPKERFSAEFPKEGPSILRIQQVVRGDSAAYFCASSPRRGWETQYFGPGTRLLVL.

The chain employs TRBV19 and TRBJ1-1; tentative D call: TRBD1 (5 bases). Trimming shortened V by 5 bases and J by 0 bases, and 10 bases separated the two germline ends. The CDR3 length is 14 residues. Germline V gene sequence: CDR1 LNHDA, CDR2 SQIVND (reference sequence). The CDR3 DNA sequence: TGTGCCAGTAGTGAGGGACTTATGAACACTGAAGCTTTCTTT. Translated, it gives CASSEGLMNTEAFF.

This clone was observed once. Here the CDR3 reads CASVLGTSGYNEQFF. CDR3 DNA sequence: TGCGCCAGCGTGTTAGGGACTAGCGGTTACAATGAGCAGTTCTTC. This sequence joins TRBV4-1 and TRBJ2-1; 11 nucleotides match TRBD2. Germline trimming cut 8 bases from V and 4 bases from J; bases unmatched to any gene: 7. The CDR3 runs to 15 residues. Germline V CDR1 and CDR2: MGHRA, YSYEKL.

V usage is TRBV5-3 and J usage is TRBJ2-1, with 14 bases that match TRBD2. TRBV5-3 is labeled an ORF, and its function is uncertain. V lost 4 bases and J lost 2; bases outside the gene matches: 2. CDR3 length: 16 amino acids. The CDR3: CARSGTSGGPYNEQFF. CDR3 in DNA: TGTGCCAGAAGCGGGACTAGCGGGGGCCCCTACAATGAGCAGTTCTTC.

This clone appeared a few times. CDR3 sequence: CASRERNTEAFF. Written as DNA, the CDR3 is TGTGCCAGCAGGGAGAGGAACACTGAAGCTTTCTTT. The rearrangement links TRBV27 to TRBJ1-1; D is undetermined. Looked up from germline, CDR1 is MNHEY and CDR2 is SMNVEV (reference sequence). The CDR3 extends over 12 amino acids. V was trimmed by 6 bases and J by 1 base, leaving 6 bases between them.

The chain employs TRBV5-1 and TRBJ1-4, with a tentative D call TRBD1 (5 bases). Germline CDR1 SGHRS, CDR2 YFSETQ. CDR3 length: 14 amino acids. The V end lost 2 bases, the J end lost 7 bases, and 12 bases lay between the germline ends. The CDR3: CASSFGARREKLFF. In nucleotides, the CDR3 is TGCGCCAGCAGCTTTGGGGCGCGTCGTGAAAAACTGTTTTTT.

This chain joins TRBV5-1 and TRBJ1-1, with 7 positions matching TRBD1. Germline CDR1 SGHRS, CDR2 YFSETQ. V shed 5 bases, J shed 5 bases, and the junction held 9 bases outside the gene matches. This CDR3 is 14 amino acids long. For the CDR3, the DNA is TGCGCCAGCAGTGAGAGGGGGCAAGGGACTGAAGCTTTCTTT. This sequence encodes CASSERGQGTEAFF.

The chain is built from TRBV19 and TRBJ2-5, with 11 bases lining up with TRBD2. The germline gives CDR1 LNHDA, CDR2 SQIVND (reference sequence). The CDR3 contains 14 residues. V shed 8 bases, J shed 3 bases, and the junction held 5 bases outside the gene matches. CDR3 loop: CASSSGGSKETQYF. For the CDR3, the DNA is TGTGCCAGTTCTAGCGGGGGGTCGAAAGAGACCCAGTACTTC. The full variable domain, its missing parts supplied by reference TRBV19 and TRBJ2-5, is DGGITQSPKYLFRKEGQNVTLSCEQNLNHDAMYWYRQDPGQGLRLIYYSQIVNDFQKGDIAEGYSVSREKKESFPLTVTSAQKNPTAFYLCASSSGGSKETQYFGPGTRLLVL.

This clone was counted a single time. J is TRBJ2-5 and V is TRBV5-4, with D possibly being TRBD2 (7 bases). Trimming took off 3 bases at V and 5 bases at J, with 14 bases between the two ends. The CDR3 contains 14 residues. From germline, CDR1 is SGHNT and CDR2 YYREEE (reference sequence). CDR3 nucleotides: TGTGCCAGCAGCTCGGGGGGCCTGGGGGAGACCCAGTACTTC. Protein sequence: CASSSGGLGETQYF. Combining the CDR3 with reference TRBV5-4 and TRBJ2-5 gives the whole variable domain ETGVTQSPTHLIKTRGQQVTLRCSSQSGHNTVSWYQQALGQGPQFIFQYYREEENGRGNFPPRFSGLQFPNYSSELNVNALELDDSALYLCASSSGGLGETQYFGPGTRLLVL.

The chain joins TRBV11-2 to TRBJ2-1, with TRBD2 identical over 7 bases. CDR1 is SGHAT and CDR2 is FQNNGV in the germline V gene. V trimming: 4 bases; J trimming: 3 bases; junction bases outside the gene matches: 12. The CDR3 has 17 amino acids. CDR3 nucleotides: TGTGCCAGCAGCTCCCTACTGTTTGGCGGGGGCTACAATGAGCAGTTCTTC. This encodes CASSSLLFGGGYNEQFF.

CDR3 bases: TGTGCCAGCATCCTCGACAGGTCACGGACAGCTAACTATGGCTACACCTTC. This gives the protein CASILDRSRTANYGYTF. The chain joins TRBV28 to TRBJ1-2; D is perhaps TRBD1 (6 bases). Per the germline V gene, CDR1 is MDHEN and CDR2 is SYDVKM. V dropped 7 bases and J dropped 0 bases, with 21 bases sitting between them. There are 17 residues in the CDR3.

The chain is built from TRBV28 and TRBJ1-2, with D uncertain. V was cut by 4 bases and J by 2 bases, with 8 bases left in between. Germline CDR1 is MDHEN and CDR2 is SYDVKM. The length of the CDR3 is 13 residues. The DNA for the CDR3 is TGTGCCAGCAGTTCACAGCGGAACTATGGCTACACCTTC. Amino acids: CASSSQRNYGYTF.

V and J are TRBV15 and TRBJ2-3; 9 bases are a match to TRBD1. Germline CDR1 LNHNV, CDR2 YYDKDF (reference sequence). The junction had 3 bases not matched to a gene; V was cut back by 3 bases and J by 2 bases. CDR3 size: 15 residues. The CDR3 DNA sequence: TGTGCCACCAGCAGGACAGGGGGGAACACAGATACGCAGTATTTT. It translates to CATSRTGGNTDTQYF. The full variable domain, its missing parts supplied by reference TRBV15 and TRBJ2-3, is DAMVIQNPRYQVTQFGKPVTLSCSQTLNHNVMYWYQQKSSQAPKLLFHYYDKDFNNEADTPDNFQSRRPNTSFCFLDIRSPGLGDTAMYLCATSRTGGNTDTQYFGPGTRLTVL.

The chain uses TRBV5-1 and TRBJ2-7; 10 bases map to TRBD2. V gave up 2 bases and J gave up 2 bases; unmatched junction bases: 1. The CDR3 is made up of 14 amino acids. Germline V gene sequence: CDR1 SGHRS, CDR2 YFSETQ. Here the CDR3 reads CASSLAGGTYEQYF. CDR3 coding DNA: TGCGCCAGCAGCTTAGCGGGGGGGACCTACGAGCAGTACTTC.

CDR3 DNA: TGCGCCAGCAGCTCTAATGGACAGGGTCAGGAAAAACTGTTTTTT. This gives the protein CASSSNGQGQEKLFF. The chain employs TRBV5-1 and TRBJ1-4, with 8 bases matching TRBD1. Trimming removed 3 bases from V and 8 bases from J; junction bases left unmatched: 9. The CDR3 extends over 15 amino acids. Germline V lookup: CDR1 SGHRS, CDR2 YFSETQ. Variable domain in full (rest from reference TRBV5-1 and TRBJ1-4): KAGVTQTPRYLIKTRGQQVTLSCSPISGHRSVSWYQQTPGQGLQFLFEYFSETQRNKGNFPGRFSGRQFSNSRSEMNVSTLELGDSALYLCASSSNGQGQEKLFFGSGTQLSVL.

The chain carries TRBV18 and TRBJ2-7; 10 nucleotides match TRBD1. CDR3 length equals 15 residues. CDR1 KGHSH and CDR2 LQKENI come from the germline V gene. Trimming took 6 bases from V and 2 from J; bases not matched to a gene: 7. Here the CDR3 reads CASSPGGTGAYEQYF. The CDR3 coding sequence is TGTGCCAGCTCGCCCGGCGGGACAGGGGCCTACGAGCAGTACTTC.